This T cell receptor beta chain was retrieved from a study of OX40 agonist ivuxolimab in advanced cancers. The CDR3 is made up of 13 amino acids. The V end was cut by 3 bases, the J end by 3 bases, with 6 bases between. Per germline, CDR1 SEHNR and CDR2 FQNEAQ (reference sequence). Produced via immunoSEQ multiplex PCR; TCRdb's table is partial and in-frame only. Of about 58,000 clones in the sample, about 86% were seen once. The clonotype was recovered from an adult with an advanced solid tumor such as melanoma, head and neck, liver or kidney cancer. The chain is built from TRBV7-9 and TRBJ2-1; D ambiguous. The material was CD4+ or CD8+ T cells sorted from blood, obtained in a trial of the OX40 agonist ivuxolimab. CDR3 region: CASSLGSYNEQFF. CDR3 DNA: TGTGCCAGCAGCTTGGGCAGCTACAATGAGCAGTTCTTC. Combining the CDR3 with reference TRBV7-9 and TRBJ2-1 gives the whole variable domain DTGVSQNPRHKITKRGQNVTFRCDPISEHNRLYWYRQTLGQGPEFLTYFQNEAQLEKSRLLSDRFSAERPKGSFSTLEIQRTEQGDSAMYLCASSLGSYNEQFFGPGTRLTVL.